These 6 T cell receptor beta chains were all obtained from the same sample, sequenced in a study of CD8+ T cells in alopecia areata. Following RNA extraction, reverse transcription yielded cDNA that acted as the sequencing template. The protocol was immunoSEQ multiplex PCR, while the TCRdb copy is restricted to in-frame clones and leaves out a portion. In the table there are more than 200,000 clones, 67% of which are singletons. Source: CD4+ T cells sorted from blood, taken at week 0. The source is a human donor with alopecia areata.

The rearrangement uses TRBV14 and TRBJ2-1; the D is unclear. Germline assignment: CDR1 SGHDN and CDR2 FVKESK. This CDR3 is built from 16 residues. Deletions cut 0 bases from V and 3 bases from J, with 12 bases between. The CDR3 spells CASSQERMQLYNEQFF. The DNA of the CDR3 is TGTGCCAGCAGCCAAGAACGAATGCAGCTCTACAATGAGCAGTTCTTC. Full variable domain (remainder filled in from reference TRBV14 and TRBJ2-1): EAGVTQFPSHSVIEKGQTVTLRCDPISGHDNLYWYRRVMGKEIKFLLHFVKESKQDESGMPNNRFLAERTGGTYSTLKVQPAELEDSGVYFCASSQERMQLYNEQFFGPGTRLTVL.

In DNA form, the CDR3 reads TGTGCCAGCAGCTTGGGGGGGGCTCAAGAGACCCAGTACTTC. Amino acid sequence: CASSLGGAQETQYF. V and J are TRBV5-4 and TRBJ2-5, with D perhaps given as TRBD1 or TRBD2 (6 bases each). Germline V CDR1 and CDR2: SGHNT, YYREEE (reference sequence). This CDR3 spans 14 amino acids. V lost 0 bases to trimming and J lost 2 bases, with 8 bases between them.

Note on this clone: The sample holds other DNA sequences that translate to the same CDR3. The CDR3 sequence: CSVDRGYNEQFF. In nucleotides, the CDR3 is TGCAGCGTTGACAGAGGCTACAATGAGCAGTTCTTC. The chain couples TRBV29-1 to TRBJ2-1; D gene ambiguous. Per the germline V gene, CDR1 is SQVTM and CDR2 is ANQGSEA. Trimming pared 3 bases from V and 3 bases from J, leaving 6 bases between. This CDR3 is 12 amino acids long.

The chain joins TRBV21-1 to TRBJ1-2; no DNA check was done on the table's D call, TRBD1. TRBV21-1 is a pseudogene segment. This CDR3 contains 15 residues. Here the CDR3 DNA reads TGTGCCAGCAGCACGTCCACAGTCTCCTACTATGGCTACACCTTC. This sequence encodes CASSTSTVSYYGYTF.

The chain links TRBV7-9 to TRBJ2-4, with D perhaps TRBD1 or TRBD2 (6 bases each). The germline V and J ends were trimmed by 1 base and 8 bases, with 15 bases remaining between them. There are 15 residues in the CDR3. CDR1 and CDR2 (germline): SEHNR, FQNEAQ (reference sequence). The CDR3 here is CASSLDSGGRHIQYF. As DNA, the CDR3 is TGTGCCAGCAGCTTAGACTCCGGGGGCAGGCACATTCAGTACTTC.

This chain links TRBV30 with TRBJ2-2, with 11 bases lining up with TRBD1. The CDR3 totals 16 residues. The germline V gene encodes CDR1 GTSNPN and CDR2 SVGIG (reference sequence). With 2 bases clipped from V and 3 bases from J, the junction kept 5 bases outside the gene matches. The CDR3 loop reads CAWSRGQGADTGELFF. CDR3 nucleotide sequence: TGTGCCTGGAGTCGAGGACAGGGGGCTGACACCGGGGAGCTGTTTTTT. The full variable domain, in which reference TRBV30 and TRBJ2-2 provide the parts outside the CDR3, is SQTIHQWPATLVQPVGSPLSLECTVEGTSNPNLYWYRQAAGRGLQLLFYSVGIGQISSEVPQNLSASRPQDRQFILSSKKLLLSDSGFYLCAWSRGQGADTGELFFGEGSRLTVL.